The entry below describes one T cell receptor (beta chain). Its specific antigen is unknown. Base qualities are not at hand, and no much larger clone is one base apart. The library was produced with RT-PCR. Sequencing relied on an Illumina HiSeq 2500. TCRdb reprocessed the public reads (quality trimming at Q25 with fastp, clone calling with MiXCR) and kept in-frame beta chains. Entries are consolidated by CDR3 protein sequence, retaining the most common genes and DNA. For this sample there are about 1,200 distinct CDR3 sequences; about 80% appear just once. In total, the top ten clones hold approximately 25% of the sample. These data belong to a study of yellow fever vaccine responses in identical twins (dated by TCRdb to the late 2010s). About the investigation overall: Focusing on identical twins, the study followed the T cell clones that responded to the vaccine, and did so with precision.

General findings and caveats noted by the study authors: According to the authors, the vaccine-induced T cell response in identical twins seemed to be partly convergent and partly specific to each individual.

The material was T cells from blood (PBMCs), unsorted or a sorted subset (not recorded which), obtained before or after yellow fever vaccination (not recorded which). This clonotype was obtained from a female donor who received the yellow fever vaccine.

The nucleotides are TGTGCCAGCAGCACCACCTCCCGGGACAGGCCCTACGAGCAGTACTTC. Its translation is CASSTTSRDRPYEQYF. The receptor chain draws on TRBV28 and TRBJ2-7; 8 bases in the junction line up with TRBD1. Compared with germline, V lacks 6 bases and J lacks 2 bases; bases without a gene match: 12. The CDR3 numbers 16 residues from cysteine through phenylalanine. The entry retains the CDR3 DNA only, 48 bases that are in frame from base 1. The germline V gene sets CDR1 to MDHEN and CDR2 to SYDVKM.